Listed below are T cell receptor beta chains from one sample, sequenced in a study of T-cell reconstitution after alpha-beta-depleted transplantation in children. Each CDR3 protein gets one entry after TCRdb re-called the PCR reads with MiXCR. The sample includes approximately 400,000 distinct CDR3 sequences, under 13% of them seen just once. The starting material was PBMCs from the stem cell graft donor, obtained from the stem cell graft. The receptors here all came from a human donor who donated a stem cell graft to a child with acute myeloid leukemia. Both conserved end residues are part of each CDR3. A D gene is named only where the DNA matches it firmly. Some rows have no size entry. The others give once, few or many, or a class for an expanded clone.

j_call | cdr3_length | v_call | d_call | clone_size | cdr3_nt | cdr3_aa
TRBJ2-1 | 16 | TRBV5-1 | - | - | TGCGCCAGCAGCCGCTTACAGGGCTCGGTGGGGAATGAGCAGTTCTTC | CASSRLQGSVGNEQFF
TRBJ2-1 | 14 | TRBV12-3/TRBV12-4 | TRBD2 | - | TGTGCCAGCAGTCCGGGGACTAGAGGCCATGAGCAGTTCTTC | CASSPGTRGHEQFF
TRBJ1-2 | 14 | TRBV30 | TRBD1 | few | TGTGCCTGGAACCCAAAGGGACAGGGTATTGGCTACACCTTC | CAWNPKGQGIGYTF
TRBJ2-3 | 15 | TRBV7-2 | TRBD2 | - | TGTGCCAGCAGCTTAATGATAGCGGGGGGGCACGCGCAGTATTTT | CASSLMIAGGHAQYF
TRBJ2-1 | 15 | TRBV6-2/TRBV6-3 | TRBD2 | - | TGTGCCAGCAGCTACGGGCGGGAGCTTGTCGATGAGCAGTTCTTC | CASSYGRELVDEQFF
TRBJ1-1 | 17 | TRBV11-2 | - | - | TGTGCCAGCAGCCCCTCGGACAGCTACTACCGAGACACTGAAGCTTTCTTT | CASSPSDSYYRDTEAFF
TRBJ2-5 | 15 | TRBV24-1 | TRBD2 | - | TGTGCCACCAGTGAGGGGACTAGCTACCAAGAGACCCAGTACTTC | CATSEGTSYQETQYF
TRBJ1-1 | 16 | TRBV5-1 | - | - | TGCGCCAGCAGCTTCGGACATTCGGGGTTGAACACTGAAGCTTTCTTT | CASSFGHSGLNTEAFF
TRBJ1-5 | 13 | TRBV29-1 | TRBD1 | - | TGCAGCGTCGGACGGGACAGGGGTCAGCCCCAGCATTTT | CSVGRDRGQPQHF
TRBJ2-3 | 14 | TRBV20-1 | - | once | TGCAGTGCTAACTTAGCGGATCTCACAGATACGCAGTATTTT | CSANLADLTDTQYF
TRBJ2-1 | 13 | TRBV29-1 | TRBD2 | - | TGCAGCGTTGAACGGGGGGGCAGGGATGAGCAGTTCTTC | CSVERGGRDEQFF
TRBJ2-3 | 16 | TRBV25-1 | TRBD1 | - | TGTGCCAGCAGTGGCCGGGACAGGGGTAGCACAGATACGCAGTATTTT | CASSGRDRGSTDTQYF
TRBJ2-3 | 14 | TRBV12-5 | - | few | TGTGCTAGTGGTTTTGGGGGAGCAGAAGATACGCAGTATTTT | CASGFGGAEDTQYF
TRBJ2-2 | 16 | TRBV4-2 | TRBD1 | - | TGTGCCAGCAGCCAAGGTCAGGGGGCTCTAGGCGGGGAGCTGTTTTTT | CASSQGQGALGGELFF
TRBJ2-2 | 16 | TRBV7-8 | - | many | TGTGCCAGCAGCTTAGAGTACAGGGAAGAGCCCGGGGAGCTGTTTTTT | CASSLEYREEPGELFF
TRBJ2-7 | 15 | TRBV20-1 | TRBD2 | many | TGCAGTGCTAGGGGGACTAGCGGGAGTGGGTACGAGCAGTACTTC | CSARGTSGSGYEQYF
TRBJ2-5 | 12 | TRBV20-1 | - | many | TGCAGTGGTGGCAGGAACCAAGAGACCCAGTACTTC | CSGGRNQETQYF